This T cell receptor beta chain was recovered during a study of identical twins. The ends lost 3 bases at V and 0 bases at J; junction bases unmatched: 18. Germline assignment: CDR1 SGHRS and CDR2 YFSETQ. CDR3 length: 21 amino acids. Study-level points and caveats: Insertions were fewer in abundant cord blood beta clonotypes, whereas memory repertoires showed none of this pattern. For monozygotic twins, models underestimated out-of-frame TCR alpha sharing.

In its sample, this clonotype was seen a few times. Its antigen remains unidentified. TCRdb re-called the 5' RACE reads with MiXCR, one entry per CDR3 protein. The table includes some 570,000 distinct CDR3 sequences, around 20% detected once. A further study also used this sample, focusing on yellow fever vaccine responses in identical twins.

The material sequenced was CD4+ T cells sorted from blood. The sequence derives from a woman younger than 35 in good health. This chain joins TRBV5-1 and TRBJ2-4; 10 nucleotides agree with TRBD1. DNA for the CDR3: TGCGCCAGCAGCTCGCGCTATACGGACAGGGGGACCACATTAGCCAAAAACATTCAGTACTTC. Its protein product is CASSSRYTDRGTTLAKNIQYF. The full variable domain, rest sourced from reference TRBV5-1 and TRBJ2-4, is KAGVTQTPRYLIKTRGQQVTLSCSPISGHRSVSWYQQTPGQGLQFLFEYFSETQRNKGNFPGRFSGRQFSNSRSEMNVSTLELGDSALYLCASSSRYTDRGTTLAKNIQYFGAGTRLSVL.